A selection of T cell receptor beta chains follows, all from one sample in a study of human T cells and chemical hapten exposure. TCRdb redid the calling of the RACE reads with MiXCR, one entry per CDR3 protein. The sample has more than 70,000 distinct CDR3 sequences; 11% are singletons. The specimen was whole blood, collected in connection with sensitization to the hapten diphenylcyclopropenone (DPC). The receptors here all came from a woman in her 30s with alopecia areata. Some clones in this sample may be carry-over from other donors' samples. Each CDR3 is given without its conserved first and last residue. The D gene is left open where the match is weak.

V gene	J gene	D gene	CDR3 protein
TRBV5-1	TRBJ1-1	NA	ASSPSGHPSPNTEAF
TRBV13	TRBJ1-1	TRBD1	ASSLEGSQGASEAF
TRBV29-1	TRBJ2-5	NA	SVPGTMEETQY
TRBV19	TRBJ2-1	TRBD1	ASNERQGKGNEQF
TRBV6-1	TRBJ1-1	NA	ASSDLNTEAF
TRBV7-8	TRBJ2-7	NA	ASSSRTSLEGEQY
TRBV2	TRBJ1-5	TRBD1	ASGQGRRPQH
TRBV28	TRBJ1-6	NA	ASRRGGRDHSPLH
TRBV7-2	TRBJ2-4	TRBD2	ASSQGLVGNIQY
TRBV18	TRBJ2-1	NA	ASSPPGGYNEQF
TRBV20-1	TRBJ1-2	TRBD1	SARRDRADYGYT
TRBV5-7	TRBJ2-3	NA	ATPPRSVIDTQY
TRBV10-3	TRBJ2-4	NA	AISERQGLAKNIQY
TRBV18	TRBJ2-7	NA	ASSPSTGFHEQY
TRBV5-1	TRBJ1-2	TRBD1	ASSLAGQDNGYT
TRBV2	TRBJ1-1	NA	ASSDLGGSYTEAF
TRBV5-1	TRBJ1-1	NA	ASSLGGGNTEAF
TRBV6-5	TRBJ1-2	NA	ASRPTQGIASGYT
TRBV3-1	TRBJ2-1	NA	ASSRYGVVQQNNEQF
TRBV19	TRBJ2-3	TRBD1	ASRGQGSDTQY
TRBV4-1	TRBJ2-2	TRBD2	ASSPRESGETGELF
TRBV20-1	TRBJ2-7	NA	SARFDTTYEQY
TRBV13	TRBJ1-6	NA	ASSSMTGENSPLH
TRBV28	TRBJ2-7	TRBD2	ASSSPGLEVSEQY
TRBV30	TRBJ1-6	NA	ASRREAEPLH
TRBV6-6	TRBJ2-2	TRBD2	ASRQGAGTGELF
TRBV2	TRBJ1-2	NA	ASSGTQRYT
TRBV10-3	TRBJ2-3	TRBD2	AISHGTSSDTQY
TRBV7-3	TRBJ2-2	NA	ASSLTGQIGELF
TRBV4-1	TRBJ1-2	TRBD1	ASSYRDRDYGYT
TRBV6-6	TRBJ2-7	NA	ASLGRLGNEQY
TRBV29-1	TRBJ1-2	NA	SVRDPKTINYGYT
TRBV5-1	TRBJ2-2	TRBD1	ASSFPDRAAGELF
TRBV6-2/TRBV6-3	TRBJ2-6	TRBD1	ASSYAQGRGSLGANVLT
TRBV5-5	TRBJ2-7	NA	ASSLQGYEQY
TRBV28	TRBJ2-1	TRBD1	ASSTPGQGYNEQF
TRBV6-2/TRBV6-3	TRBJ1-1	NA	ASRTVSEAF
TRBV11-2	TRBJ2-2	TRBD1	ASTPDRDAGELF
TRBV12-3/TRBV12-4	TRBJ1-2	TRBD1	ASSVRQGGGYT
TRBV5-1	TRBJ2-3	TRBD2	ASSLGAGVADTQY
TRBV4-2	TRBJ2-3	TRBD2	ASSQEHSGGADTQY
TRBV28	TRBJ2-3	TRBD2	ASSSGVLRADTQY
TRBV7-2	TRBJ2-3	NA	ASSFYPRADTQY
TRBV3-1	TRBJ2-2	NA	ASSQFSIEGTTGELF
TRBV18	TRBJ2-2	TRBD1	ASSPRGTGELF
TRBV7-9	TRBJ1-2	NA	ASSFSNGDYGYT
TRBV6-1	TRBJ1-4	NA	ASRIQGSEKLF
TRBV7-2	TRBJ2-1	TRBD1	ASSVETPGQVQF
TRBV3-1	TRBJ1-5	TRBD1	ASSQGGGDQPQH
TRBV7-9	TRBJ1-1	TRBD1	ASRSTGGTEAF
TRBV7-6	TRBJ2-7	NA	ASSSGAGTPGEQY